The T cell receptor beta chain described here comes from a study of cytomegalovirus exposure and HLA in healthy donors. Note on this clone: Its antigen is undetermined.

This CDR3 has 15 residues. CDR1 and CDR2 (germline): MNHEY, SVGAGI. V shed 6 bases, J shed 4 bases, and the junction held 9 bases outside the gene matches. PCR amplification relied on 60 Vbeta primers (plus 13 Jbeta primers). Using immunoSEQ multiplex PCR, the repertoire was profiled, and TCRdb retains in-frame clones only, with some absent. This sample has about 64,000 clones, with 60% to 85% found just once. Findings and limits, study-wide: CMV antigen specificity was confirmed in vitro for three CMV-associated chains.

This chain uses TRBV6-5 with TRBJ2-5; 9 nucleotides agree with TRBD1. The sequence was collected from a male donor in good health and CMV-seropositive. Sequenced sample: PBMCs. This chain's CDR3 is CASRRRDRAAETQYF. The DNA for the CDR3 is TGTGCCAGCAGACGAAGGGACAGGGCTGCAGAGACCCAGTACTTC.